This T cell receptor (beta chain) was recorded in a study of T cells after posttransplantation cyclophosphamide. Clones were sequenced by immunoSEQ multiplex PCR, and TCRdb holds only the in-frame ones, with some missing. Seen here are under 20,000 clones, around 78% observed once, and the top ten hold roughly 9%. In germline, CDR1 is LNHDA, CDR2 SQIVND (reference sequence). The CDR3 spans 12 residues. V gave up 8 bases and J gave up 7 bases; unmatched junction bases: 5. The sequence was collected from a man aged 30 to 39 in good health and a related stem cell transplant donor. Sequencing was performed on memory CD4+ T cells sorted from blood. This chain uses TRBV19 with TRBJ1-2; 9 positions match TRBD1. This CDR3 reads CASAQGAVGYTF. The CDR3 DNA sequence: TGTGCCAGTGCACAGGGGGCGGTTGGCTACACCTTC.